This T cell receptor (beta chain) was retrieved from a study of regulatory T cells in long-lasting Graves disease. Turning to the study itself: Persistent Graves' disease meant over 5 years of antithyroid drugs with positive TSH receptor antibodies.

This clonotype was detected many times. Its antigen is not identified. The time point was: persistent/refractory GD, antithyroid drugs over 5 years with positive TRAb. Extracted RNA from PBMCs served as the source of the TCR library. Arm-PCR of CDR3 regions and iRepertoire HTBI primers were used to build TCR beta libraries. Authors' analysis steps: Taken together, the samples had 60 to 80 TRBV and more than 11 TRBJ segments identified. TCRdb called the multiplex PCR reads again in MiXCR, with one record for every CDR3 protein. The V and J calls were determined by TCRdb, not by the authors. Found here are about 470,000 distinct CDR3 sequences, around 21% of them singletons; the top ten hold about 8.3%. General study results and limits: With persistent disease, TRBV28, TRBJ1-2 and TRBJ2-5 were the favored segments.

The CDR3 totals 15 residues. J gave up 6 bases and V 6 bases, and 8 bases lay outside the gene matches. In germline, CDR1 is DFQATT, CDR2 SNEGSKA (reference sequence). This receptor was identified in a female donor with Graves disease. The source material was peripheral blood mononuclear cells (PBMCs), sampled when the disease was refractory, from a patient treated with antithyroid drugs. This chain joins TRBV20-1 and TRBJ2-7; 16 bases map to TRBD2. CDR3: CSAVPGLAGGPEQYF. The CDR3 DNA is TGCAGTGCCGTGCCGGGACTAGCGGGAGGGCCCGAGCAGTACTTC.